This T cell receptor (beta chain) was sequenced for a study of T-cell reconstitution after alpha-beta-depleted transplantation in children (dated by TCRdb to the mid-2010s). Broadly, across the study: The study quantitatively tracked T-cell immune reconstitution after TCRalphabeta/CD19-depleted allogeneic hematopoietic cell transplantation in children using TCR repertoire profiling. What the study reported, not specific to this receptor: The apparently early recovery of alphabetaT-cell counts about two months after transplant reportedly depended on only several hundred rapidly expanded clones that came from non-depleted graft cells. In some patients, the high TCRbeta diversity seen at day 60 was put down to recipient T cells and intrathymic progenitors that had survived conditioning. The frequencies of hyperexpanded clones fell over the following months, and after one year, T-cell counts and TCRbeta diversity were mostly attributed to newly produced T cells.

This clonotype came up many times. Its antigen remains undetermined. One base away there is no much larger clone; base qualities are not given. Library prep was done by PCR. Sequencing was performed on an Illumina HiSeq 2500. TCR library preparation used molecular barcoding, with unique molecular identifiers applied to normalize quantification of the TCRbeta repertoire. The public reads were reanalyzed by TCRdb: fastp trimming at Q25, MiXCR alignment, in-frame beta chains only. Each CDR3 protein appears once, grouped with its most common genes and DNA. The sample table holds almost 500,000 distinct CDR3 sequences, of which about 10% were seen once. The ten largest account for around 2% of the sample. Explained via the paper, the treatment or condition label denotes: allogeneic hematopoietic cell transplantation with graft depleted of TCRalphabeta T cells and CD19 B cells. The children who served as transplant recipients had been given grafts of TCRalphabeta/CD19-depleted allogeneic hematopoietic cells.

As encoded in the germline V gene (reference sequence), CDR1 is MNHEY while CDR2 is SMNVEV. Trimming leaves V shorter by 5 bases and J shorter by 6 bases, with the junction holding 5 bases beyond the gene matches. Including cysteine and phenylalanine, the CDR3 has 14 amino acids. Of all the DNA, just the CDR3 is kept, 42 bases in frame from base 1. This TCR was sampled from a child aged 2 to 15 with inherited bone marrow failure, due to receive a stem cell transplant. This specimen consisted of PBMCs, obtained before TCRalphabeta/CD19-depleted stem cell transplant. Recombination connected TRBV27 to TRBJ2-2; a stretch of 8 junction bases matches TRBD1. CDR3 reads: CASSRTGTPGELFF. At the DNA level, the sequence is TGTGCCAGCAGTCGGACAGGGACGCCCGGGGAGCTGTTTTTT.